This T cell receptor (beta chain) was identified in a study of cytomegalovirus exposure and HLA in healthy donors. Study at large: In terms of ancestry, the Caucasian-associated cluster contained around four fifths of the roughly 400 genotyped donors.

A remark on this clone: No antigen is known for it.

V dropped 5 bases and J dropped 3 bases, with 13 bases sitting between them. The V gene's germline CDR1 is MDHEN and CDR2 SYDVKM. The CDR3 is 15 amino acids. Overall study results and limits: HLA alleles showed associations with fewer than 20,000 TCR beta sequences in a later analysis, at a 0.05 false discovery rate.

The PCR was carried out with 60 Vbeta primers and 13 Jbeta primers. Original data processing: Later work found 74 million or so unique TCR beta chains, with 9.5 million to 14 million shared. Clones were sequenced by immunoSEQ multiplex PCR, and TCRdb holds only the in-frame ones, with some missing. V and J calls and clone size are those listed in that table; D and trimming were worked out from the DNA. The table shows fewer than 250,000 clones, with 60% to 80% occurring only once. This clonotype was obtained from a man aged 18 to 30 in good health and CMV-seronegative. V gene TRBV28 combines with J gene TRBJ2-2, with D perhaps TRBD2 (5 bases). Specimen: PBMCs. The CDR3 reads CASSPPGSHTGELFF. CDR3 in DNA: TGTGCCAGCAGTCCGCCGGGGTCTCACACCGGGGAGCTGTTTTTT.